This TCR beta chain comes out of a study of vaccination effects on CD4 cells after COVID-19. The wider study: ViraFEST assay sequencing came after antigen-specific CD4+ T cells were expanded with viral peptide pools. Each of a few convalescent patients underwent sampling at an early and a late point after vaccination. Post-vaccine draws lagged the second dose by a median of 72 days.

Following an approximately ten-day culture, CD4+ T cells were purified. SARS-CoV-2 infection was confirmed by PCR in the person between March and December 2020. All participants had two doses of either the BNT162b2 or mRNA-1273 vaccine. The CDR3 spans 15 residues. J was trimmed by 4 bases and V by 4 bases; bases with no gene match: 6. Germline CDR1 reads SGDLS; CDR2 reads YYNGEE. Profiling relied on immunoSEQ multiplex PCR, and the TCRdb table lists in-frame clones only, not all of them. Among 40,000 to 45,000 clones listed, 76% were seen once. In the case of this clone: The target antigen is unknown.

The sequence was obtained from a human donor who had a prior SARS-CoV-2 infection. V is TRBV9 and J is TRBJ1-2, with TRBD1 matching 11 bases. The material sequenced was CD4+ T cells from PBMCs cultured without peptide, taken after COVID-19 vaccination. The CDR3 reads CASSQGTGGIYGYTF. The CDR3 region has the DNA TGTGCCAGCAGCCAAGGGACAGGGGGGATCTATGGCTACACCTTC.